This TCR beta chain was profiled in a study of blood T cell repertoires in COVID-19. Background on the study: Samples taken during acute and convalescent COVID-19 were collected in the United States, Italy and Spain. T cells, B-cell-depleted T cells, or PBMCs supplied cDNA or gDNA.

Under the authors' procedure: Amplification from reference gene primers served as the basis for estimated nucleated cell counts. TCRdb's copy holds only in-frame clones and misses some; the assay was immunoSEQ multiplex PCR. V and J calls plus clone size are reproduced from that table; the DNA served to infer D and trimming. Among roughly 63,000 clones listed, around 80% were seen once. The CDR3 contains 16 residues. With 1 base removed from V and 5 bases from J, the gap between germline ends came to 15 bases. Germline V CDR1 and CDR2: SGHVS, FQNEAQ. This clone was detected only once. The sample taken for sequencing was peripheral blood. The chain has TRBV7-8 and TRBJ2-1; D is perhaps TRBD2 (5 bases). The receptor was derived from a human donor in a cohort sampled during active COVID-19. CDR3 DNA: TGTGCCAGCAGCTTAGGGCGACTAAGCGGCAACAATGAGCAGTTCTTC. Protein sequence: CASSLGRLSGNNEQFF. The full variable domain, in which reference TRBV7-8 and TRBJ2-1 provide the parts outside the CDR3, is GAGVSQSPRYKVAKRGQDVALRCDPISGHVSLFWYQQALGQGPEFLTYFQNEAQLDKSGLPSDRFFAERPEGSVSTLKIQRTQQEDSAVYLCASSLGRLSGNNEQFFGPGTRLTVL.